This T cell receptor (beta chain) comes out of a study of T cells in Graves' hyperthyroidism and ophthalmopathy. Exclusions: uncontrolled infection, other autoimmune disease, pregnancy, lactation. This clonotype was counted at least ten times. This CDR3 region has 17 residues. J lost 3 bases, V lost 1 base, and 10 bases had no gene match. The germline gives CDR1 LNHDA, CDR2 SQIVND (reference sequence). Amplified TCR beta CDR3 regions came from RNA transcripts. The primer set for the first-round RT-PCR of the TCR CDR3 was HTBI. From the multiplex PCR reads, TCRdb called clonotypes with MiXCR, one entry per CDR3 protein. This table holds under 350,000 distinct CDR3 sequences, approximately 13% found once.

The source is a woman aged 40-49 years with Graves' hyperthyroidism. Material for sequencing was blood. The chain combines TRBV19 with TRBJ2-5, with TRBD2 matching 8 bases. Written as DNA, the CDR3 is TGTGCCAGTAGTATAGCGGGGGCAGGTAGCGGGAAAGAGACCCAGTACTTC. It specifies CASSIAGAGSGKETQYF.